The clone carrying this T cell receptor (beta chain) showed up many times. Antigen specificity is unknown. The data originate from a study of identical twins. General study findings and limits: The presence of invariant MAIT and iNKT cells could partly confound analyses of zero-insertion sequences.

Template switching added a universal primer site; cDNA carried unique molecular identifiers. TCRdb called the 5' RACE reads again in MiXCR, with one record for every CDR3 protein. Counted here are about 220,000 distinct CDR3 sequences, around 8% occurring once; the ten biggest clones make up less than 2%. CDR3 length: 14 residues. V shed 6 bases and J shed 0 bases, with 14 bases lying between them. Germline-derived CDR1 and CDR2 are SQVTM and ANQGSEA. This sample was also put to use in a study of yellow fever vaccine responses in identical twins. That paper adds: Reportedly, the response of twins' T cells to the vaccine seemed partly convergent, partly personalized.

The TCR was taken from a woman in her late teens or twenties in good health. This chain connects TRBV29-1 to TRBJ1-2; a possible D gene is TRBD1 (5 bases). The specimen was memory (CD45RO+) T cells sorted from blood. DNA of the CDR3: TGCAGCGTGGCGGGGGGAAGAACTAACTATGGCTACACCTTC. Amino acids: CSVAGGRTNYGYTF.